Presented here are 7 T cell receptor beta chains from one specimen sequenced in a study of T cell clusters in autoimmune cytopenias. TRB was amplified by touch-down multiplex PCR, primer pools A and B combined. TCRdb re-called the multiplex PCR reads and gives one entry per CDR3 protein, without DNA. The sample yields under 1,000 distinct CDR3 sequences, of which the top ten take up 21%. Some 39,000 genome equivalents of blood DNA were amplified for TRB. These records were also assigned to another study, of T cell repertoires in aging, cancer and after chemotherapy.

Material: peripheral blood. The origin of the receptors is a human donor with chronic lymphocytic leukemia.

The V call is TRBV21-1, the J call TRBJ1-5; lacking DNA, the TRBD1 call made by TCRdb goes unchecked. TRBV21-1 is a listed pseudogene. The CDR3 spans 18 residues. The CDR3: CASSHPDRGPMINQPQHF.

Judged by frequency, this clonotype is large. This chain links TRBV7-2 with TRBJ2-2; TCRdb lists TRBD1, though no DNA is available to test this call. Germline CDR1 SGHTA, CDR2 FQGNSA. This CDR3 comprises 17 residues. CDR3 amino acids: CASSLGGPGWDTGELFF. The variable domain in full, completed from reference TRBV7-2 and TRBJ2-2, reads GAGVSQSPSNKVTEKGKDVELRCDPISGHTALYWYRQSLGQGLEFLIYFQGNSAPDKSGLPSDRFSAERTGGSVSTLTIQRTQQEDSAVYLCASSLGGPGWDTGELFFGEGSRLTVL.

The chain has TRBV9 and TRBJ2-3; TCRdb's D gene call, TRBD2, goes unchecked for lack of DNA. Germline V gene data show CDR1 as SGDLS and CDR2 as YYNGEE. The CDR3 sequence is 18 residues long. The chain's CDR3 is CASSLRGLAGVLADTQYF.

The chain joins TRBV6-2 or TRBV6-3 to TRBJ2-1; TCRdb selects TRBD1, and the lack of DNA leaves this call unchecked. Looked up from germline, CDR1 is MNHEY and CDR2 is SVGEGT. The CDR3 has 13 residues. CDR3 residues: CASTPLDSPEQFF.

By frequency, this clonotype is medium-sized (0.01 to 0.1%). The chain combines TRBV7-2 with TRBJ2-3. The length of the CDR3 is 13 residues. In germline, CDR1 is SGHTA, CDR2 FQGNSA. CDR3: CASSLGTKGTQYF.

This clonotype is deemed large by its frequency. The V gene is TRBV29-1, the J gene TRBJ1-2. This CDR3 is built from 17 residues. Per germline, CDR1 SQVTM and CDR2 ANQGSEA. This CDR3 is CSVEAPPASGRVYGYTF.

This clonotype shows up as medium-sized (0.01 to 0.1%) by frequency. The genes are TRBV7-2 and TRBJ1-1; TCRdb proposes TRBD1, but this gene call is untestable without DNA. CDR1 is SGHTA and CDR2 is FQGNSA in the germline V gene. The CDR3 sequence is 14 residues long. The CDR3 spells CASSPDRGRTEAFF.